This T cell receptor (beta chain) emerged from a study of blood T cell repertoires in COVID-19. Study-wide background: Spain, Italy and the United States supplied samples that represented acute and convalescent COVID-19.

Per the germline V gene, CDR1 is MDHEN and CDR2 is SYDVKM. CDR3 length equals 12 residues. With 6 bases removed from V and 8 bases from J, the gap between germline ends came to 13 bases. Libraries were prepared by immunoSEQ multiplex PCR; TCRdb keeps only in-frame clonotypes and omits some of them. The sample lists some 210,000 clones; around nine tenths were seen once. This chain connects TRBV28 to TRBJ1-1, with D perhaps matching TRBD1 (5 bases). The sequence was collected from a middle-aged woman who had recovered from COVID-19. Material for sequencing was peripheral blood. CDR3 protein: CASRSDSLEAFF. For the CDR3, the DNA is TGTGCCAGCAGGTCAGACAGTTTAGAAGCTTTCTTT.